What follows describes a single T cell receptor (beta chain). This sample stems from a study of blood T cell repertoires in COVID-19. Libraries were prepared by immunoSEQ multiplex PCR; TCRdb keeps only in-frame clonotypes and omits some of them. This table holds 250,000 to 300,000 clones, about 88% found once. This CDR3 spans 14 amino acids. Germline lookup yields CDR1 MNHEY and CDR2 SVGEGT. V dropped 2 bases and J dropped 4 bases, with 11 bases sitting between them. V usage is TRBV6-2 or TRBV6-3 and J usage is TRBJ1-2, with D perhaps matching TRBD1 (5 bases). The source of this sequence is a woman aged 55-70 years with COVID-19, enrolled during active disease. The specimen sequenced was peripheral blood. In nucleotides, the CDR3 is TGTGCCAGCAGTTACGGGGAGGGGCCCTATGGCTACACCTTC. This encodes CASSYGEGPYGYTF.